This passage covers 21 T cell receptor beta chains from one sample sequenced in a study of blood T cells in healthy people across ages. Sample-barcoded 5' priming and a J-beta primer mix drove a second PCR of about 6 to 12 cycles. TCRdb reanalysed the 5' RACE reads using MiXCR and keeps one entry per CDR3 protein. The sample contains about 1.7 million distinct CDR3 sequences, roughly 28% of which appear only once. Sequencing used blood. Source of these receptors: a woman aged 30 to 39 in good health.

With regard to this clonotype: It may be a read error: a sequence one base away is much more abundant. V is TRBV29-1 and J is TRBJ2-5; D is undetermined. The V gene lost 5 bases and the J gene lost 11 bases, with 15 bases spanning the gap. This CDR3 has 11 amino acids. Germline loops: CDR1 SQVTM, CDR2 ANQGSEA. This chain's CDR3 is CSVHSYNEQYF. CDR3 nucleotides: TGCAGCGTTCACAGTTACAATGAGCAGTACTTC.

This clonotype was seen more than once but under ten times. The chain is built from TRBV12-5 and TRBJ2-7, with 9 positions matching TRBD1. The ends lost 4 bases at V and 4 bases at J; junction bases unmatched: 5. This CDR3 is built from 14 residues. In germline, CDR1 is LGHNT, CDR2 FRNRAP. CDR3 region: CASGYGTGQYEQYF. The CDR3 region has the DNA TGTGCTAGTGGTTACGGGACAGGGCAGTACGAGCAGTACTTC.

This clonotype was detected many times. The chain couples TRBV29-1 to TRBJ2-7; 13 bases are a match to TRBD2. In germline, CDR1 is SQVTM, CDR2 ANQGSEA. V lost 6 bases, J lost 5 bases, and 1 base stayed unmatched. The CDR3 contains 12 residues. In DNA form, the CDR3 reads TGCAGCGTAGGACTAGCGGGGGACGAGCAGTACTTC. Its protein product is CSVGLAGDEQYF.

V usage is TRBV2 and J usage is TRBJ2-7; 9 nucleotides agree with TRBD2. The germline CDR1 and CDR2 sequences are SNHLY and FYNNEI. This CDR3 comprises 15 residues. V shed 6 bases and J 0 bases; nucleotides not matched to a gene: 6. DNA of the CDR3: TGTGCCAGCAGATACGTAGCGGGGGACTCCTACGAGCAGTACTTC. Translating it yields CASRYVAGDSYEQYF.

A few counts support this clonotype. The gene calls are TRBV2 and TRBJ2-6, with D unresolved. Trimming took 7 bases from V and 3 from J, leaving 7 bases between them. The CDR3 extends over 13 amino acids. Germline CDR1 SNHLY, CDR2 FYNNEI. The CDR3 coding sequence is TGTGCCAGCAAGGCAGGTGGGGCCAACGTCCTGACTTTC. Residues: CASKAGGANVLTF. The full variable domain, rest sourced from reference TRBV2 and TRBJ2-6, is EPEVTQTPSHQVTQMGQEVILRCVPISNHLYFYWYRQILGQKVEFLVSFYNNEISEKSEIFDDQFSVERPDGSNFTLKIRSTKLEDSAMYFCASKAGGANVLTFGAGSRLTVL.

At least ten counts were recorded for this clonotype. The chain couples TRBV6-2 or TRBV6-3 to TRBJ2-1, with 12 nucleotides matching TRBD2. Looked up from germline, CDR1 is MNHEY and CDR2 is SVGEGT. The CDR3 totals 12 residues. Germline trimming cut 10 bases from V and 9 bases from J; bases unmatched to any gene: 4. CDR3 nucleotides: TGTGCCACCGGACTAGCGGGAACTGAGCAGTTCTTC. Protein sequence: CATGLAGTEQFF.

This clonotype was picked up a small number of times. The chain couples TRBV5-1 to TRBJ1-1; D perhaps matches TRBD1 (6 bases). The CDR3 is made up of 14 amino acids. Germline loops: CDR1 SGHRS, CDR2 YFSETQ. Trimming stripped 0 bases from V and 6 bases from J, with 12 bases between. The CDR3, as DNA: TGCGCCAGCAGCTTGGAGGCAGGGGAGGCTGAAGCTTTCTTT. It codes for CASSLEAGEAEAFF.

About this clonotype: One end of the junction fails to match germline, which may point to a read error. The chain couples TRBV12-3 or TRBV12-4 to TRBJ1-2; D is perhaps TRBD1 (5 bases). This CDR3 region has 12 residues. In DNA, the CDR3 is TGTACCAGCAGTTTACGGGGGAAAGGCTACACCTTC. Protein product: CTSSLRGKGYTF.

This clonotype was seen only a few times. The CDR3 DNA reads as TGCGCCAGCAGCCAAGGACCTGACAGGCCCAATCAGCCCCAGCATTTT. Translation: CASSQGPDRPNQPQHF. The V call is TRBV4-1, the J call TRBJ1-5, with D perhaps matching TRBD1 (6 bases). The germline gives CDR1 MGHRA, CDR2 YSYEKL. V dropped 1 base and J dropped 3 bases, with 13 bases sitting between them. CDR3 size: 16 residues.

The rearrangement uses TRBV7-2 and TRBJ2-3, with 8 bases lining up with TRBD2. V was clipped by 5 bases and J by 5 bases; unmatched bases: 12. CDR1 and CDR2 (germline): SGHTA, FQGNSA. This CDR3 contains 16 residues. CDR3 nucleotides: TGTACCAGCAGCCCAAGTCCAGCGGGAGTGGTAGATACGCAGTATTTT. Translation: CTSSPSPAGVVDTQYF.

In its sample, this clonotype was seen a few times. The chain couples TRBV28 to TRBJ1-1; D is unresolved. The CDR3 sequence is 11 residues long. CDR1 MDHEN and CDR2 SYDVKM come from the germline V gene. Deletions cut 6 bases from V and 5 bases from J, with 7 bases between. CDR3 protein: CASRARTEAFF. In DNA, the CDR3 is TGTGCCAGCAGGGCCCGAACTGAAGCTTTCTTT.

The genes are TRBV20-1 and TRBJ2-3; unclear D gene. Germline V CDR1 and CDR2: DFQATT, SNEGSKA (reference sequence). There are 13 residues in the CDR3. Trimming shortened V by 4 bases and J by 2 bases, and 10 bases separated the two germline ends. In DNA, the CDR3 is TGCAGTGCTACGCCCCGGGCCACAGATACGCAGTATTTT. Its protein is CSATPRATDTQYF.

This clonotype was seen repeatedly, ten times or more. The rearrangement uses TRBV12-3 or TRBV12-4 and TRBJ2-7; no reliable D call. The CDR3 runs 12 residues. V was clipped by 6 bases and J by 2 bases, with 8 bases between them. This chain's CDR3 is CASRRSAYEQYF. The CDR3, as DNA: TGTGCCAGCAGGAGGTCGGCCTACGAGCAGTACTTC.

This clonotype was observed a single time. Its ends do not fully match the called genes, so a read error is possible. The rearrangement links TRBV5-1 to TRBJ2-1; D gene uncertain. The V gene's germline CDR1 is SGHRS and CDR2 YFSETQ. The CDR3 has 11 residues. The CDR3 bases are TGTGCCAGCAGACGATGGGATGAGCAGTTCTTC. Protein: CASRRWDEQFF. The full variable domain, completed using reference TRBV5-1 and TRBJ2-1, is KAGVTQTPRYLIKTRGQQVTLSCSPISGHRSVSWYQQTPGQGLQFLFEYFSETQRNKGNFPGRFSGRQFSNSRSEMNVSTLELGDSALYLCASRRWDEQFFGPGTRLTVL.

The CDR3: CSVDGSNEQFF. For the CDR3, the DNA is TGCAGCGTTGATGGCTCGAATGAGCAGTTCTTC. The chain uses TRBV29-1 and TRBJ2-1, with no clear D. Germline lookup yields CDR1 SQVTM and CDR2 ANQGSEA. This CDR3 has 11 amino acids. V was trimmed by 3 bases and J by 7 bases, leaving 7 bases between them.

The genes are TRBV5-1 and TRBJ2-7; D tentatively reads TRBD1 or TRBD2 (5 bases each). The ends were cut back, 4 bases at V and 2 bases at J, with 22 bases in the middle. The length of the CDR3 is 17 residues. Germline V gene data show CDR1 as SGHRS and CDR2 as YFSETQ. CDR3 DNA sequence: TGCGCCAGCAGCCGCCTGACGGGGCCAGGGAAAACCTACGAGCAGTACTTC. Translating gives CASSRLTGPGKTYEQYF.

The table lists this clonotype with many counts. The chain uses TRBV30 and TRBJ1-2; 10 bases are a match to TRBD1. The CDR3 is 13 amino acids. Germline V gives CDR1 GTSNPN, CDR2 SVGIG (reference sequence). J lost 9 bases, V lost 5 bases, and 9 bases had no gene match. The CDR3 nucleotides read TGTGCCTGGGGAGGACAGGGGGAAAGGAGCTACACCTTC. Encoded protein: CAWGGQGERSYTF.

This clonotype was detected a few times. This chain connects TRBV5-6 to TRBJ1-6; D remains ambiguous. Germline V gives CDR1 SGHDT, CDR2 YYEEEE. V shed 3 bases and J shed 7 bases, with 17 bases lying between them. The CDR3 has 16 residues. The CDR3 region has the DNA TGTGCCAGCAGCTCGCCGGCGGGCAAGAGAAATTCACCCCTCCACTTT. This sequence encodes CASSSPAGKRNSPLHF.

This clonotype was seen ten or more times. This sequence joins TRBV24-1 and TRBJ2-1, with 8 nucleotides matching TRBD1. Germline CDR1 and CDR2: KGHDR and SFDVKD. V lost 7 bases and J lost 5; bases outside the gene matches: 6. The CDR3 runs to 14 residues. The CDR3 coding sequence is TGTGCCACCAGCCGGACAGGGCTGGACAATGAGCAGTTCTTC. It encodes CATSRTGLDNEQFF.

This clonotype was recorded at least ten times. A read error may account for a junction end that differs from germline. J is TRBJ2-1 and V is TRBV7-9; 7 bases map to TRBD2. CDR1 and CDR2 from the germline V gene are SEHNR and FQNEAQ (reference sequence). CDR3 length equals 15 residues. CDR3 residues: CTSRPAGEQYNEQFF. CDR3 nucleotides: TGTACCAGCCGTCCGGCGGGAGAACAGTACAATGAGCAGTTCTTC.

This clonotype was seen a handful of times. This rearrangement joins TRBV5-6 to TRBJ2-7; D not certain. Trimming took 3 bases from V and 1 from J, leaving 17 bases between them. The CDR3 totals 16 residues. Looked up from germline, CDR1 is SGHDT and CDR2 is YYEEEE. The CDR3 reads CASSSPHRSLSYEQYF. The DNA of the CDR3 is TGTGCCAGCAGCTCCCCACACAGAAGCCTTTCCTACGAGCAGTACTTC.